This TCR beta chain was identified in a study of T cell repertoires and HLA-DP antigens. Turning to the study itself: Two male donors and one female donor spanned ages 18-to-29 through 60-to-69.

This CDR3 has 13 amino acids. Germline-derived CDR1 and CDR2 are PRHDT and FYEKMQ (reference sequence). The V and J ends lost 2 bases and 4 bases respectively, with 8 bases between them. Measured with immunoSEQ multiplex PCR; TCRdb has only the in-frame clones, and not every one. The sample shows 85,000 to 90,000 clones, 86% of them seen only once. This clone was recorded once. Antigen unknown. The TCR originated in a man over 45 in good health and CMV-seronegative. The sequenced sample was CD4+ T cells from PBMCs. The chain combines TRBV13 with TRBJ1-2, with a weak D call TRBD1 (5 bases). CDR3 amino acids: CASSLQGGYGYTF. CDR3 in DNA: TGTGCCAGCAGCTTACAGGGCGGCTATGGCTACACCTTC.